The 16 T cell receptor beta chains reported below all come from one sample, sequenced in a study of graft-versus-host responses after intestinal transplantation. Which antigens these TCRs recognize remains unknown. The method was immunoSEQ multiplex PCR; TCRdb's version includes in-frame clones alone and lacks a portion of them. The sample gives about 86,000 clones, roughly 90% of which show up once; 0.28% is in the top ten. The sample consisted of unstimulated CD4+ T cells sorted from spleen or lymph node cells, taken before transplant. These receptors originate from a human donor who was the organ donor for an intestinal transplant.

The V gene is TRBV19, the J gene TRBJ2-1, with no clear D. Trimming pared 0 bases from V and 10 bases from J, leaving 16 bases between. Per germline, CDR1 LNHDA and CDR2 SQIVND (reference sequence). CDR3 length: 15 amino acids. For the CDR3, the DNA is TGTGCCAGTAGTATAGACCCCCTAGTAATCGGCGAGCAGTTCTTC. This sequence encodes CASSIDPLVIGEQFF.

The rearrangement joins TRBV18 to TRBJ1-1; the match to TRBD1 covers 7 bases. The trim removed 3 bases at V and 0 bases at J, leaving 7 bases unmatched. The CDR3 is 16 amino acids. Per the germline V gene, CDR1 is KGHSH and CDR2 is LQKENI. The CDR3 protein is CASSPTGPLLNTEAFF. The CDR3 DNA reads TGTGCCAGCTCACCGACAGGGCCCCTCTTGAACACTGAAGCTTTCTTT. Full variable domain (outside the CDR3, taken from reference TRBV18 and TRBJ1-1): NAGVMQNPRHLVRRRGQEARLRCSPMKGHSHVYWYRQLPEEGLKFMVYLQKENIIDESGMPKERFSAEFPKEGPSILRIQQVVRGDSAAYFCASSPTGPLLNTEAFFGQGTRLTVV.

This chain uses TRBV19 with TRBJ2-3; D perhaps matches TRBD1 (7 bases). Trimming pared 4 bases from V and 2 bases from J, leaving 16 bases between. The CDR3 has 16 residues. Germline loops: CDR1 LNHDA, CDR2 SQIVND (reference sequence). The CDR3 region is CASSRWGRGVTDTQYF. In DNA form, the CDR3 reads TGTGCCAGTAGTAGGTGGGGCAGGGGGGTCACAGATACGCAGTATTTT.

J is TRBJ2-7 and V is TRBV25-1, with 9 bases matching TRBD1. V was clipped by 3 bases and J by 2 bases; unmatched bases: 5. The CDR3 contains 15 residues. Germline assignment: CDR1 MGHDK and CDR2 SYGVNS. CDR3 amino acids: CASSDLGQGAYEQYF. The CDR3 DNA sequence: TGTGCCAGCAGTGACTTGGGACAGGGTGCCTACGAGCAGTACTTC.

The rearrangement links TRBV9 to TRBJ2-7; TRBD1 agrees at 10 bases. Trimming took 3 bases from V and 3 from J; bases not matched to a gene: 6. Germline-derived CDR1 and CDR2 are SGDLS and YYNGEE. The CDR3 consists of 15 residues. In nucleotides, the CDR3 is TGTGCCAGCAGCGGGGGACAGGGGCCGAACTACGAGCAGTACTTC. Amino acid sequence: CASSGGQGPNYEQYF.

V is TRBV9 and J is TRBJ1-6, with TRBD1 matching over 8 bases. CDR3 length: 15 amino acids. Losses at the gene ends were 4 bases for V and 8 bases for J; bases not matched to a gene: 8. Germline CDR1 reads SGDLS; CDR2 reads YYNGEE. The CDR3 reads CASSTRGQADSPLHF. The CDR3 DNA reads TGTGCCAGCAGCACCAGGGGACAGGCCGATTCACCCCTCCACTTT. The complete variable domain, with remaining parts taken from reference TRBV9 and TRBJ1-6, reads DSGVTQTPKHLITATGQRVTLRCSPRSGDLSVYWYQQSLDQGLQFLIQYYNGEERAKGNILERFSAQQFPDLHSELNLSSLELGDSALYFCASSTRGQADSPLHFGNGTRLTVT.

The V call is TRBV27, the J call TRBJ2-5, with D possibly being TRBD1 (5 bases). The germline V gene has CDR1 MNHEY and CDR2 SMNVEV (reference sequence). The CDR3 runs to 14 residues. V dropped 3 bases and J dropped 1 base, with 9 bases sitting between them. CDR3 sequence (DNA): TGTGCCAGCAGTTTGCAGGGTCCCCAAGAGACCCAGTACTTC. Protein: CASSLQGPQETQYF.

CDR3 coding DNA: TGTGCCAGCAGTTTATTGGGGGGGGTGAAGGGCGGGGAGCTGTTTTTT. It encodes CASSLLGGVKGGELFF. The rearrangement uses TRBV27 and TRBJ2-2; TRBD2 matches at 7 bases. The CDR3 contains 16 residues. The V and J ends lost 1 base and 7 bases, in that order; junction bases with no gene match: 9. Germline V lookup: CDR1 MNHEY, CDR2 SMNVEV (reference sequence).

The chain couples TRBV7-2 to TRBJ2-7; no clear D gene. The CDR3 loop spans 14 amino acids. In germline, CDR1 is SGHTA, CDR2 FQGNSA. V was clipped by 6 bases and J by 0 bases, with 12 bases between them. The CDR3 bases are TGTGCCAGCAGTCCCAATCTACGCTCCTACGAGCAGTACTTC. Protein: CASSPNLRSYEQYF.

The sample holds a few counts of this clone. This chain uses TRBV20-1 with TRBJ1-5; the D is unclear. The V and J ends lost 5 bases and 4 bases respectively, with 6 bases between them. CDR1 is DFQATT, CDR2 SNEGSKA, per germline (reference sequence). The length of the CDR3 is 11 residues. For the CDR3, the DNA is TGCAGTGCTGGGGAGAATCAGCCCCAGCATTTT. It specifies CSAGENQPQHF.

The rearrangement joins TRBV27 to TRBJ1-1; no clear D gene. Germline CDR1 MNHEY, CDR2 SMNVEV (reference sequence). Trimming shortened V by 2 bases and J by 3 bases, and 7 bases separated the two germline ends. This CDR3 comprises 13 residues. The CDR3, as DNA: TGTGCCAGCAGTTTAACGGTTGACACTGAAGCTTTCTTT. Amino acid sequence: CASSLTVDTEAFF.

This clone was detected only once. This chain connects TRBV7-3 to TRBJ2-2; no definite D call. CDR1 and CDR2 (germline): SGHTA, FQGTGA. V lost 6 bases to trimming and J lost 7 bases, with 9 bases between them. The CDR3 is made up of 12 amino acids. The CDR3 protein is CASRMSGGELFF. The CDR3 bases are TGTGCCAGCAGGATGTCCGGCGGGGAGCTGTTTTTT.

Comment on this clone: Its ends do not fully match the called genes, so a read error is possible. This sequence joins TRBV6-1 and TRBJ2-7; the match to TRBD1 covers 7 bases. Germline-derived CDR1 and CDR2 are MNHNS and SASEGT. The CDR3 length is 13 residues. The CDR3 sequence: CASREGTVDEQYF. The CDR3 nucleotides read TGTGCCAGCAGGGAAGGGACAGTAGACGAGCAGTACTTC.

Only a few counts were recorded for this clone. The rearrangement joins TRBV28 to TRBJ2-7; TRBD1 matches 7 bases. Germline V gene lookup returns CDR1 MDHEN and CDR2 SYDVKM. Germline trimming cut 3 bases from V and 13 bases from J; bases unmatched to any gene: 12. The CDR3 loop spans 13 amino acids. The chain's CDR3 is CASSLGTAALSYF. DNA of the CDR3: TGTGCCAGCAGTTTGGGGACAGCCGCCTTGAGTTACTTC.

The V gene is TRBV5-4, the J gene TRBJ2-3, with 7 bases lining up with TRBD1. The V segment lost 0 bases and the J segment 4 bases; nucleotides outside the gene matches: 5. This CDR3 has 15 residues. Looked up from germline, CDR1 is SGHNT and CDR2 is YYREEE (reference sequence). The CDR3, as DNA: TGTGCCAGCAGCTTGGAGGGGGCGGCAGCAGATACGCAGTATTTT. The encoded protein is CASSLEGAAADTQYF. The full variable domain, in which reference TRBV5-4 and TRBJ2-3 provide the parts outside the CDR3, is ETGVTQSPTHLIKTRGQQVTLRCSSQSGHNTVSWYQQALGQGPQFIFQYYREEENGRGNFPPRFSGLQFPNYSSELNVNALELDDSALYLCASSLEGAAADTQYFGPGTRLTVL.

This clone was recorded only once. This chain links TRBV7-2 with TRBJ2-1; weak D call: TRBD1 (5 bases). The CDR3 consists of 15 residues. Germline V gene data show CDR1 as SGHTA and CDR2 as FQGNSA. V lost 5 bases to trimming and J lost 5 bases, with 16 bases between them. The CDR3 bases are TGTGCCAGCAGCCTGAGGTGGGGCAACAACAATGAGCAGTTCTTC. Protein: CASSLRWGNNNEQFF.